These 2 T cell receptor beta chains were all obtained from the same sample, sequenced in a study of T cell responses to AZD1222 COVID-19 vaccine. The protocol was immunoSEQ multiplex PCR, while the TCRdb copy is restricted to in-frame clones and leaves out a portion. The sample yields roughly 150,000 clones, roughly nine tenths seen once. This specimen consisted of peripheral blood, obtained on day 0 of AZD1222 vaccination. These receptors came from an adult in good health.

The genes are TRBV28 and TRBJ1-2; 8 bases agree with TRBD1. The CDR3 is 12 residues long. Looked up from germline, CDR1 is MDHEN and CDR2 is SYDVKM. Trimming at V came to 6 bases and at J to 7 bases, leaving 4 bases not matched to a gene. The CDR3 DNA is TGTGCCAGCAGCAAGGACAGGGTTGGCTACACCTTC. It codes for CASSKDRVGYTF.

This chain links TRBV30 with TRBJ2-7; D possibly corresponds to TRBD1 (7 bases). Between the trimmed V and J ends, which lost 0 bases and 3 bases, there was a span of 12 bases. This CDR3 is 14 amino acids long. CDR1 and CDR2 (germline): GTSNPN, SVGIG (reference sequence). This CDR3 reads CAWSVAGGHYEQYF. The CDR3 bases are TGTGCCTGGAGTGTGGCAGGGGGGCACTACGAGCAGTACTTC.